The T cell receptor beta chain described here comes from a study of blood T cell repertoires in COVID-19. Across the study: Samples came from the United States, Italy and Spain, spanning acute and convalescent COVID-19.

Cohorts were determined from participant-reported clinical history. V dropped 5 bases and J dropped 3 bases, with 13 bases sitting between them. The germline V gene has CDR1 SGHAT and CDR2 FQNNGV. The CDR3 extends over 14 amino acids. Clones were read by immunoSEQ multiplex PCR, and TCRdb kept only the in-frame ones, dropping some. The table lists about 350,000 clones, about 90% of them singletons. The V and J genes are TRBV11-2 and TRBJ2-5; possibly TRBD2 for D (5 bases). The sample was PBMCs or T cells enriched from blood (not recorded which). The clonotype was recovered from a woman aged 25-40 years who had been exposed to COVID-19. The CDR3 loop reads CASSRELGKETQYF. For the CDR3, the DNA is TGTGCCAGCAGCCGCGAACTAGGGAAAGAGACCCAGTACTTC.